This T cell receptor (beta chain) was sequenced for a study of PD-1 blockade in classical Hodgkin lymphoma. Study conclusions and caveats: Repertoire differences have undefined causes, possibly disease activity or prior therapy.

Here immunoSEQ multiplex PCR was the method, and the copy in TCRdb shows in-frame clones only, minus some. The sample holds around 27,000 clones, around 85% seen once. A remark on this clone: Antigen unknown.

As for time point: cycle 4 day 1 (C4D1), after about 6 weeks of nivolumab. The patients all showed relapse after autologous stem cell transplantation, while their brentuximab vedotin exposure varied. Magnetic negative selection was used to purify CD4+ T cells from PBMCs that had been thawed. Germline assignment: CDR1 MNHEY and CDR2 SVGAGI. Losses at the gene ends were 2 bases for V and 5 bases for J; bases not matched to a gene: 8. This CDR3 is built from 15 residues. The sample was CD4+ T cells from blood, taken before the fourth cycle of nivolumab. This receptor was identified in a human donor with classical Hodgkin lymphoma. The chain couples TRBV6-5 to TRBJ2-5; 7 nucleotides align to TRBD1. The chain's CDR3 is CASSYGTATMETQYF. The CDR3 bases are TGTGCCAGCAGTTACGGGACAGCAACAATGGAGACCCAGTACTTC.